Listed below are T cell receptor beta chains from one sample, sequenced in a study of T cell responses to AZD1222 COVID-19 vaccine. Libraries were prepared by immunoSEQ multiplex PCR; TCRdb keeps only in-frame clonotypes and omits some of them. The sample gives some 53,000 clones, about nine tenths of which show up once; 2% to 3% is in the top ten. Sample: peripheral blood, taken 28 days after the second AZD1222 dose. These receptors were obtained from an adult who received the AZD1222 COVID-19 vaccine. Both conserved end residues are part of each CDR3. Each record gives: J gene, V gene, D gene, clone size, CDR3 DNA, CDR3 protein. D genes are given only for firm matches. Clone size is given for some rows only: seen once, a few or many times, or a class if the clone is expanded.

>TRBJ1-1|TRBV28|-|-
TGTGCCAGCAGCCGCTGGTCGGGCACTGAAGCTTTCTTT
CASSRWSGTEAFF
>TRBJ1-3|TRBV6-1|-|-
TGTGCCAGCAGTGAGGGTGGTAGCTCTGGAAACACCATATATTTT
CASSEGGSSGNTIYF
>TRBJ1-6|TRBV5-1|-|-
TGCGCCAGCAGCTTGTGGCCAAGATTAGATTCACCCCTCCACTTT
CASSLWPRLDSPLHF
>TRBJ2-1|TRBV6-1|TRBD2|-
TGTGCCAGCAGTGAAATAAGGTCTAGCGGGCGAGGGGGTTCGCTGTTCTTC
CASSEIRSSGRGGSLFF
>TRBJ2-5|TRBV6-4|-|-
TGTGCCAGCAGAGCGGATATGCGCAAAGAGACCCAGTACTTC
CASRADMRKETQYF
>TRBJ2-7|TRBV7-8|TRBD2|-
TGTGCCAGCAGCCGATCTTCCACTAGCGCGGCCACTTACGAGCAGTACTTC
CASSRSSTSAATYEQYF
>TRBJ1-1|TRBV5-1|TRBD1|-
TGCGCCAGCAGTTCGACAGGGTTGACTGAAGCTTTCTTT
CASSSTGLTEAFF
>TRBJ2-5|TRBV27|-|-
TGTGCCAGCAGAAACCCCTCAGAGACCCAGTACTTC
CASRNPSETQYF
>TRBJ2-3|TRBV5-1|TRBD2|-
TGCGCCAGCAGTTCCACTGGTCTCCTAGCGGGAGGGCCGGATACGCAGTATTTT
CASSSTGLLAGGPDTQYF
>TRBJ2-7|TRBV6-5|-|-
TGTGCCAGCAGGGGGACGGTAACCTACGAGCAGTACTTC
CASRGTVTYEQYF
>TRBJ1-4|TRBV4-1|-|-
TGCGCCAGCAGCCAAGATAGGGAGGGGGTGCCTACTGAAAAACTGTTTTTT
CASSQDREGVPTEKLFF
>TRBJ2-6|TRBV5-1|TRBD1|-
TGCGCCAGCAGCTTGGAGGGGGCGGGCACTGGGGCCAACGTCCTGACTTTC
CASSLEGAGTGANVLTF
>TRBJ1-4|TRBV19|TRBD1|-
TGTGCCAGTAGTATAGGGCAGGGGGCGACCTCTAATGAAAAACTGTTTTTT
CASSIGQGATSNEKLFF
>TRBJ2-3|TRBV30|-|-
TGTGCCTGGGCGTATGTAGATACGCAGTATTTT
CAWAYVDTQYF
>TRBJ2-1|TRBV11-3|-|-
TGTGCCAGCAGCTTAGATACCTCCAGCCATGAGCAGTTCTTC
CASSLDTSSHEQFF
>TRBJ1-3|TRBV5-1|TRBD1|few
TGCGCCAGCAGCTTGGCCACAGGGGCTGGAAACACCATATATTTT
CASSLATGAGNTIYF
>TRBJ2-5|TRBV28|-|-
TGTGCCAGCAGTGCCGGGGGAAGGGCCGAACGAGAGACCCAGTACTTC
CASSAGGRAERETQYF
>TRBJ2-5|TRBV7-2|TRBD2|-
TGTGCCAGCAGCTTCCGACTAGCGGGAGTTCAAGAGACCCAGTACTTC
CASSFRLAGVQETQYF
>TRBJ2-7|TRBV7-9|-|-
TGTGCCAGCAGCTTAAGCGAGTTTCCCTACTACGAGCAGTACTTC
CASSLSEFPYYEQYF
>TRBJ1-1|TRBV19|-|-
TGTGCCAGTAGTATAGATCGGGACACTGAAGCTTTCTTT
CASSIDRDTEAFF
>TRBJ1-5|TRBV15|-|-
TGTGCCACCAGCAGAGGGGGCTATAGCAATCAGCCCCAGCATTTT
CATSRGGYSNQPQHF
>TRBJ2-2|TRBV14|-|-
TGTGCCAGCAGGTTGGGAGGCACCGGGGAGCTGTTTTTT
CASRLGGTGELFF
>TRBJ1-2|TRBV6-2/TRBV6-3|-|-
TGTGCCAGCAGTTACTCGAATCCGCGGGCAGGTGGCTACACCTTC
CASSYSNPRAGGYTF
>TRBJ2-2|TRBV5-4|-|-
TGTGCCAGCAGCTTACGGACAGTCCTCACCGGGGAGCTGTTTTTT
CASSLRTVLTGELFF
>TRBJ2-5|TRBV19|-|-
TGTGCCAGTAGTCCAGGGAAAAGGGAGACCCAGTACTTC
CASSPGKRETQYF
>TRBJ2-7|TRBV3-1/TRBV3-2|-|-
TGTGCCAGCAGCCTGTCATTGCCGGACGGACCCTACGAGCAGTACTTC
CASSLSLPDGPYEQYF
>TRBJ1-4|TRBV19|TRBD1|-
TGTGCCAGTAGTGTTCTACAGGGGAAACTGTTTTTT
CASSVLQGKLFF
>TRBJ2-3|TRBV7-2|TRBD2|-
TGTGCCAGCAGCTTAGGAGCGGGAGCGACGGATACGCAGTATTTT
CASSLGAGATDTQYF
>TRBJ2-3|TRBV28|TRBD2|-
TGTGCCAGCAGTCCCCTAGCGGGGACAGATACGCAGTATTTT
CASSPLAGTDTQYF
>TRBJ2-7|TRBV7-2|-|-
TGTGCCAGCAGCTTAACGGTGGAGCAGTACTTC
CASSLTVEQYF
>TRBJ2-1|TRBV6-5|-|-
TGTGCCAGCAGGGCCTCTGGGGGTTCCTACAATGAGCAGTTCTTC
CASRASGGSYNEQFF
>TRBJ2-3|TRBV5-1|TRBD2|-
TGCGCCAGCAGCTTGCCGCTAGCGGGAACCGATACGCAGTATTTT
CASSLPLAGTDTQYF
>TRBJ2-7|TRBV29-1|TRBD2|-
TGCAGCGCTGACGTAGCGGGAGGGGACGAGCAGTACTTC
CSADVAGGDEQYF
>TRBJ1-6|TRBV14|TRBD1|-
TGTGCCAGCAGCCAAGTTAGGGGGCACTCACCCCTCCACTTT
CASSQVRGHSPLHF
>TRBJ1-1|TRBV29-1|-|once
TGCAGCGTTGAAGAGGGGGTGGGTACTGAAGCTTTCTTT
CSVEEGVGTEAFF
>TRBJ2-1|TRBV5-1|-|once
TGCGCCAGCAGCTCCAAACCTAGCGCCCAGAGGGGTGAGCAGTTCTTC
CASSSKPSAQRGEQFF
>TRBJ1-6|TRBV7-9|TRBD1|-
TGTGCCAGCAGTCATCCGGGACAGGGGGATTCACCCCTCCACTTT
CASSHPGQGDSPLHF
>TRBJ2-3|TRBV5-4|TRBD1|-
TGTGCCAGCAGCCCCTCGGGACAGATTACCGCAGATACGCAGTATTTT
CASSPSGQITADTQYF
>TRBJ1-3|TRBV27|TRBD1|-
TGTGCCAGCAGTCCACGACAGGGCAACACCATATATTTT
CASSPRQGNTIYF
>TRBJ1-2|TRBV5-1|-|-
TGCGCCAGCAGCCCCGAGGGGGAACCCCTAACGATTGGCTACACCTTC
CASSPEGEPLTIGYTF
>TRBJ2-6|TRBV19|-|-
TGTGCCAGTAGTATAGGGGCTTCAGGGGCCAACGTCCTGACTTTC
CASSIGASGANVLTF
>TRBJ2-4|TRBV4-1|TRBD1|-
TGCGCCAGCAGCCAAACCCATCGGGGACAGGGCCTCGAAAACATTCAGTACTTC
CASSQTHRGQGLENIQYF
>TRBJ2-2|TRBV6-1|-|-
TGTGCCAGCAGTGAAGGGGGGCGGAACACCGGGGAGCTGTTTTTT
CASSEGGRNTGELFF
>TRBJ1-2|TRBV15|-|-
TGTGCCACCAGCAGAACAGGGACCCCTAACTATGGCTACACCTTC
CATSRTGTPNYGYTF
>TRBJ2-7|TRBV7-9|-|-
TGTGCCAGCAGCTTAAGAAACACCTACGAGCAGTACTTC
CASSLRNTYEQYF
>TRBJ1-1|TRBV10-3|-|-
TGTGCCATCCAGGGCCAACCGAACACTGAAGCTTTCTTT
CAIQGQPNTEAFF
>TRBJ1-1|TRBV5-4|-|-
TGTGCCAGCAGCTCCGGGGTGTCAGGGAGTGGCACTGAAGCTTTCTTT
CASSSGVSGSGTEAFF
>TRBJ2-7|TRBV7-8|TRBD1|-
TGTGCCAGCAGCTTCTCGGGACAGAGCTCCTACGAGCAGTACTTC
CASSFSGQSSYEQYF
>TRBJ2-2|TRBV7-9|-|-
TGTGCCAGCAGCCGCGGCATAGGGACGAACACCGGGGAGCTGTTTTTT
CASSRGIGTNTGELFF
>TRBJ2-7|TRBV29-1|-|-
TGCAGCGTGGGGGGGCTCTCCCACCTCTCCTACGAGCAGTACTTC
CSVGGLSHLSYEQYF
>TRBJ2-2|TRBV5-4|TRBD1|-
TGTGCCAGCAGCTTGCCGACAGGGGACACCGGGGAGCTGTTTTTT
CASSLPTGDTGELFF
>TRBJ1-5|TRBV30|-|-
TGTGCCTGGAGTGTAGGGCCCAATCAGCCCCAGCATTTT
CAWSVGPNQPQHF
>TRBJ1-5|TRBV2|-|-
TGTGCCAGCCAAGGCTCGGAGTTTAGCAATCAGCCCCAGCATTTT
CASQGSEFSNQPQHF
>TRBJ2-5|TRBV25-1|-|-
TGTGCCAGCAGTGAATGGGCTAGTCACCAAGAGACCCAGTACTTC
CASSEWASHQETQYF